The rows below give T cell receptor beta chains drawn from one sample of a study of T cell responses to AZD1222 COVID-19 vaccine. This table comes from immunoSEQ multiplex PCR, and its TCRdb copy is limited to in-frame clones, with some not included. The sample has fewer than 110,000 clones; more than 70% are singletons. Sequencing used peripheral blood, obtained 28 days after the second AZD1222 dose. Receptor source: an adult who received the AZD1222 COVID-19 vaccine. CDR3s include the opening cysteine and the closing phenylalanine or tryptophan. The order of the fields is J gene, D gene, clone size, V gene, CDR3 protein, CDR3 DNA. D genes are given only for firm matches. Some rows have no size entry. The others give once, few or many, or a class for an expanded clone.

J gene: TRBJ1-1; D gene: NA; clone size: NA; V gene: TRBV9; CDR3 protein: CASSVAPGRMNTEAFF; CDR3 DNA: TGTGCCAGCAGCGTGGCCCCGGGGCGAATGAACACTGAAGCTTTCTTT
J gene: TRBJ1-1; D gene: NA; clone size: NA; V gene: TRBV7-9; CDR3 protein: CASSTDGNTEAFF; CDR3 DNA: TGTGCCAGCAGCACCGACGGGAACACTGAAGCTTTCTTT
J gene: TRBJ2-1; D gene: NA; clone size: once; V gene: TRBV5-1; CDR3 protein: CASSLGVESEQFF; CDR3 DNA: TGCGCCAGCAGCCTCGGGGTAGAAAGTGAGCAGTTCTTC
J gene: TRBJ2-7; D gene: TRBD1; clone size: once; V gene: TRBV5-4; CDR3 protein: CASSQRDRGLGEQYF; CDR3 DNA: TGTGCCAGCAGCCAGCGAGACAGGGGGCTGGGTGAGCAGTACTTC
J gene: TRBJ2-7; D gene: NA; clone size: NA; V gene: TRBV30; CDR3 protein: CAWAHPGLLYEQYF; CDR3 DNA: TGTGCCTGGGCCCACCCCGGGTTACTTTACGAGCAGTACTTC
J gene: TRBJ1-3; D gene: NA; clone size: once; V gene: TRBV10-3; CDR3 protein: CAISEKAAGNTIYF; CDR3 DNA: TGTGCCATCAGTGAGAAGGCGGCCGGAAACACCATATATTTT
J gene: TRBJ2-7; D gene: NA; clone size: once; V gene: TRBV15; CDR3 protein: CATSRREPILRAHEQYF; CDR3 DNA: TGTGCCACCAGCAGACGCGAGCCTATTTTGAGGGCCCACGAGCAGTACTTC
J gene: TRBJ2-7; D gene: NA; clone size: NA; V gene: TRBV11-2; CDR3 protein: CASSSDGLVYEQYF; CDR3 DNA: TGTGCCAGCAGCTCGGACGGGTTGGTCTACGAGCAGTACTTC
J gene: TRBJ2-2; D gene: NA; clone size: NA; V gene: TRBV5-1; CDR3 protein: CASSLGATGELFF; CDR3 DNA: TGCGCCAGCAGCTTAGGAGCCACCGGGGAGCTGTTTTTT
J gene: TRBJ1-1; D gene: NA; clone size: NA; V gene: TRBV10-1; CDR3 protein: CASSESMGPAAQLNTEAFF; CDR3 DNA: TGCGCCAGCAGTGAGTCGATGGGACCCGCCGCTCAATTGAACACTGAAGCTTTCTTT
J gene: TRBJ1-5; D gene: TRBD1; clone size: few; V gene: TRBV6-5; CDR3 protein: CASSYSHRGNQPQHF; CDR3 DNA: TGTGCCAGCAGTTACTCGCACAGGGGGAATCAGCCCCAGCATTTT